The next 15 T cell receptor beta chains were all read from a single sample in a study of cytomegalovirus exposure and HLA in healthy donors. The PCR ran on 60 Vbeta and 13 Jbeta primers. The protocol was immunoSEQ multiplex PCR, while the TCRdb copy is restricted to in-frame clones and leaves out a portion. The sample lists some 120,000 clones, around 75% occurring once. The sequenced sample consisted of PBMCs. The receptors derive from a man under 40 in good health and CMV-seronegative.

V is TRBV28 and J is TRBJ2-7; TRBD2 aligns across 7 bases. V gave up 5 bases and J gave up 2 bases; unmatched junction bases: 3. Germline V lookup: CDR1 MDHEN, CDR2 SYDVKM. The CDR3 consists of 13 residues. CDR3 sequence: CASSEAGAYEQYF. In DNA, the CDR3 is TGTGCCAGCAGTGAGGCGGGGGCCTACGAGCAGTACTTC.

The CDR3 bases are TGTGCCAGCAGCACCAATTGGGCAGCAACTAGCACAGATACGCAGTATTTT. Encoded protein: CASSTNWAATSTDTQYF. The genes are TRBV7-2 and TRBJ2-3; D is undetermined. The V gene's germline CDR1 is SGHTA and CDR2 FQGNSA. V was pared by 5 bases and J by 0 bases, with 18 bases between. The CDR3 totals 17 residues.

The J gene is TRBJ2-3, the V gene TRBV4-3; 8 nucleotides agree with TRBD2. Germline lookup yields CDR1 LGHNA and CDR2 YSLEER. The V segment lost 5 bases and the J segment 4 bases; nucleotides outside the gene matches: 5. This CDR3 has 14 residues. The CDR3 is CASSNGGAADTQYF. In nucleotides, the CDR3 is TGCGCCAGCAGCAACGGGGGGGCGGCAGATACGCAGTATTTT.

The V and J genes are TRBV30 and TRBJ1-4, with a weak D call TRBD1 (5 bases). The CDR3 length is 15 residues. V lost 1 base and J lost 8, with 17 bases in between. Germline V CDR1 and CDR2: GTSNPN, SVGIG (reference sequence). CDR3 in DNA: TGTGCCTGGAGTGGGGAAGGGGTAAAGAGGGAAAAACTGTTTTTT. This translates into CAWSGEGVKREKLFF.

The CDR3 coding sequence is TGTGCCAGTAGTATAGTCTCAGGCCAGCCCCAGCATTTT. It translates to CASSIVSGQPQHF. The V gene is TRBV19, the J gene TRBJ1-5; D call uncertain. This CDR3 has 13 amino acids. Germline lookup yields CDR1 LNHDA and CDR2 SQIVND (reference sequence). Trimming cost V 1 base and J 7 bases, with 8 bases left between them.

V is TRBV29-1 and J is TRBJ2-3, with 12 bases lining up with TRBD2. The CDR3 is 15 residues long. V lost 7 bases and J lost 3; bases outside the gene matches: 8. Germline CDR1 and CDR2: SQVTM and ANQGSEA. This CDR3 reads CSARLAGDHTDTQYF. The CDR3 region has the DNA TGCAGCGCCCGACTAGCGGGAGACCATACAGATACGCAGTATTTT.

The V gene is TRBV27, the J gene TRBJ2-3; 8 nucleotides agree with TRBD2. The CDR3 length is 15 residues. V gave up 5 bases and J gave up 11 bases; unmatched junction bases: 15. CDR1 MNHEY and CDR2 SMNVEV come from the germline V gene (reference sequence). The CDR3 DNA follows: TGTGCCAGCAGTCCAACTAGAACGGGTGCGGGAGGGCAGTATTTT. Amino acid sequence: CASSPTRTGAGGQYF.

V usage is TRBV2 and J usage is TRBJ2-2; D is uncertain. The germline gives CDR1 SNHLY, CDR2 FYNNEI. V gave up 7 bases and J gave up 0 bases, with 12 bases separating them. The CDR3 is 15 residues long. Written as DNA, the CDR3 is TGTGCCAGCAAGAGCCTTATCGCGAACACCGGGGAGCTGTTTTTT. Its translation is CASKSLIANTGELFF.

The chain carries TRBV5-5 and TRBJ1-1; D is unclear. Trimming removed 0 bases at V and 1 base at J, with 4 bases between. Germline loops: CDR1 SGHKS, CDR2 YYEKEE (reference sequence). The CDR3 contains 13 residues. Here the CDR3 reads CASSLVKNTEAFF. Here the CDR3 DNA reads TGTGCCAGCAGCTTGGTCAAGAACACTGAAGCTTTCTTT.

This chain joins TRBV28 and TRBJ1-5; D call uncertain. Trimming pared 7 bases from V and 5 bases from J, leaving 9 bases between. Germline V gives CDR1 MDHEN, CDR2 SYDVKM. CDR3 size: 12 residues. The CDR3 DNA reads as TGTGCCAGCACCGAGGAAGATCAGCCCCAGCATTTT. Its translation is CASTEEDQPQHF.

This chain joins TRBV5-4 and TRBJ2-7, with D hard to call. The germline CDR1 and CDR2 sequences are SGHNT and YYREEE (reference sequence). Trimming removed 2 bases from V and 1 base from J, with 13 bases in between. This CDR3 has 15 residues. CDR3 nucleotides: TGTGCCAGCAGCTTATTAGCTGTTAATTCCTACGAGCAGTACTTC. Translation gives CASSLLAVNSYEQYF.

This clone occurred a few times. The CDR3 nucleotides are TGTGCCAGCAGCTTACAGGGGAACGGGGAGCTGTTTTTT. It specifies CASSLQGNGELFF. The chain is built from TRBV7-8 and TRBJ2-2, with a tentative D call TRBD1 (6 bases). The CDR3 has 13 amino acids. Per germline, CDR1 SGHVS and CDR2 FQNEAQ. Trimming cost V 2 bases and J 7 bases, with 8 bases left between them.

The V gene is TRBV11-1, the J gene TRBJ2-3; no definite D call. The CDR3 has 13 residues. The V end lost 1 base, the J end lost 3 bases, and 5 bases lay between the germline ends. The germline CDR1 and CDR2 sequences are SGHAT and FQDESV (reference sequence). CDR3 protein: CASSLGLTDTQYF. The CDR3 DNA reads TGTGCCAGCAGCTTAGGTCTGACAGATACGCAGTATTTT.

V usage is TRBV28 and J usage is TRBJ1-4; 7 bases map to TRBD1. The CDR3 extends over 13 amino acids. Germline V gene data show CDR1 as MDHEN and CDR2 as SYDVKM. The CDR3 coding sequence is TGTGTCAGTCAGGGGGAGAATGCTGAAAAACTGTTTTTT. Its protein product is CVSQGENAEKLFF.

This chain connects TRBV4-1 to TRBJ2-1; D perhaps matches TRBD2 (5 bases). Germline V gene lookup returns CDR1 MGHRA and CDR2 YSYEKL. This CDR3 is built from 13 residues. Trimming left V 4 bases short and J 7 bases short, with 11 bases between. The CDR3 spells CASSRSGVNEQFF. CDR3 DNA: TGCGCCAGCAGCCGCTCCGGGGTGAATGAGCAGTTCTTC.